Detailed here is one T cell receptor (beta chain). The clone's antigen remains unknown. No base-level quality is on record; no much larger clone is a single base apart. These data come from a study of blood T cells in healthy people across ages (dated by TCRdb to the mid-2010s). For the study in its entirety: In model experiments, template switching captured about one uniquely barcoded TCR beta cDNA molecule for every two T cells. Age-related changes in TCR beta repertoire diversity were measured in the study by deep sequencing normalized with unique cDNA molecular identifiers. Donors were grouped into four age groups: young (average about 15 years), middle-aged (around 39), aged (around 60) and long-lived (around 80). To avoid experimental bias, donors of different ages were distributed randomly across sequencing lanes. Using the same blood draw, the study looked at two additional independent replicas of 1 million unique cDNA reads for two donors, one aged 18 to 30 and the other aged 80 or older.

The method was 5' RACE. Sequenced using an Illumina HiSeq 2500. A second PCR of roughly 7 to 11 cycles was performed with a sample-barcoded 5' primer and a J-beta primer mix. A unique molecular identifier was introduced onto each TCR beta cDNA molecule by a template-switch 5' adaptor carrying 12 random nucleotides. Each sample yielded at least 2.5 million CDR3-containing paired-end reads. First-strand cDNA synthesis was performed from all RNA using the Mint cDNA synthesis kit, with priming by a TRBC-specific oligonucleotide. All cDNA was treated with uracil-DNA glycosylase and then went through a first 18-cycle PCR with the universal primers M1SS and BC2_uni_R. On the authors' methods: Normalization of each sample was performed by random selection of 1 million high-quality reads, each carrying a distinct molecular identifier. Instead of being binned into consensus sequences, reads with shared molecular identifiers were discarded. CDR3 identification, clonotype clustering and error correction used MiTCR with a Q25 quality threshold and the strictest error-elimination algorithm. Lower-bound total TCR beta diversity was estimated with a nonparametric unseen species model using Euler transformation. In-frame beta chains were kept once TCRdb had trimmed the public reads at Q25 with fastp and called clones with MiXCR. Records with the same CDR3 protein are collapsed into one entry carrying the most frequent genes and DNA. These V and J calls are TCRdb output, not the study's own analysis. Recorded for this sample are about 1.8 million distinct CDR3 sequences; 49% of them occurred a single time. More than 2% of the sample is in the top ten clones.

The germline V gene sets CDR1 to SQVTM and CDR2 to ANQGSEA. Reading from cysteine to phenylalanine, the CDR3 counts 12 amino acids. The only DNA kept is the CDR3, 36 bases in frame from the first base. Trimming removed 4 bases from V and 5 bases from J, leaving 11 bases between the germline ends. What the work shows at the level of the full study, not this receptor alone: Conclusive comparison of naive and antigen-experienced compartments was prevented by the profiling of bulk unsorted PBMCs. Donor CMV infection status was unknown, potentially confounding age-related changes in expanded clonotypes. As age increased, observed TCR beta diversity per million T cells dropped in a roughly linear way, and a significant reduction was already evident by age about 40. Compared with the aged group, the long-lived group had more naive CD4+ T cells, fewer expanded clones and increased TCR diversity, suggesting age selection. There was a strong correlation between observed TCR beta diversity and the percentage of naive T cells measured by flow cytometry. Estimates of total diversity based on one million sequenced T cells were regarded as lower bounds and as underestimates.

Donors were about 36 systemically healthy Caucasian individuals from Russia aged roughly 6 to 95 years. Each donor gave ten milliliters of peripheral blood, collected into EDTA-treated Vacutainer tubes. Ficoll-Paque density-gradient centrifugation was used to isolate PBMCs, with at least 6.5 million per sample. Total RNA was extracted from PBMCs with Trizol reagent, with at least 6 micrograms obtained per sample. The percentages of naive CD45RAhigh/CD27high T cells were determined by flow cytometry on a PBMC aliquot from every donor. This sequence uses TRBV29-1 and TRBJ1-2, with an unclear D gene assignment. This TCR derives from a woman aged 40 to 49 in good health. Sequencing was performed on blood. In nucleotides, the sequence is TGCAGCGTTGTGGGTATAGGGTATGGCTACACCTTC. This yields the protein CSVVGIGYGYTF.